This TCR beta chain was captured by sequencing in a study of post-analysis software for immune sequencing data. Findings and limits, study-wide: In patients, five TRBV segments were more frequent than in controls, with TRBV5-6, TRBV5-1 and TRBV20-1 among them. F measure clustering grouped samples strongly by preparation batch.

The length of the CDR3 is 13 residues. Germline values: CDR1 DFQATT, CDR2 SNEGSKA (reference sequence). A few counts support this clonotype. The antigen remains unidentified. Each TCR beta cDNA library carried unique molecular identifiers. Out of roughly 0.85 to 11 million T cells, a few hundred thousand cDNA molecules were generated. Each CDR3 protein gets one entry after TCRdb re-called the PCR reads with MiXCR. The table lists 750,000 to 950,000 distinct CDR3 sequences, 46% of them singletons. The specimen sequenced was blood. V and J are TRBV20-1 and TRBJ1-2; the D is unclear. The TCR was taken from a girl under 18 with multiple sclerosis. CDR3 coding DNA: TGCAGCGCCGATCTATTAGCTAACTATGGCTACACCTTC. Its protein is CSADLLANYGYTF.